The next 12 T cell receptor beta chains were all read from a single sample in a study of T cell responses to AZD1222 COVID-19 vaccine. TCRdb's copy holds only in-frame clones and misses some; the assay was immunoSEQ multiplex PCR. The sample holds 100,000 to 140,000 clones, about 89% seen once. Sequences were derived from peripheral blood, sampled 28 days after the second AZD1222 dose. All receptors come from an adult who received the AZD1222 COVID-19 vaccine.

This rearrangement joins TRBV29-1 to TRBJ1-1; the D is unclear. The V end was cut by 2 bases, the J end by 0 bases, with 7 bases between. From germline, CDR1 is SQVTM and CDR2 ANQGSEA. The CDR3 covers 13 residues. The DNA of the CDR3 is TGCAGCGTTGAAAGCCTCATGAACACTGAAGCTTTCTTT. Translation: CSVESLMNTEAFF.

The gene calls are TRBV20-1 and TRBJ2-1; D might be TRBD1 (6 bases). V was pared by 6 bases and J by 9 bases, with 12 bases between. CDR1 DFQATT and CDR2 SNEGSKA come from the germline V gene (reference sequence). The CDR3 is 11 amino acids. The CDR3 region is CSALRGGEQFF. The CDR3 DNA follows: TGCAGTGCCCTAAGAGGGGGTGAGCAGTTCTTC.

This clone was detected once. The CDR3 bases are TGTGCCAGCAGCTTAGAAAGGGGACATGAGCAGTTCTTC. It specifies CASSLERGHEQFF. The chain has TRBV11-2 and TRBJ2-1, with D perhaps matching TRBD1 or TRBD2 (5 bases each). The CDR3 spans 13 residues. In germline, CDR1 is SGHAT, CDR2 FQNNGV. V lost 0 bases to trimming and J lost 8 bases, with 8 bases between them. Complete variable domain (other parts from reference TRBV11-2 and TRBJ2-1): EAGVAQSPRYKIIEKRQSVAFWCNPISGHATLYWYQQILGQGPKLLIQFQNNGVVDDSQLPKDRFSAERLKGVDSTLKIQPAKLEDSAVYLCASSLERGHEQFFGPGTRLTVL.

The V and J genes are TRBV10-1 and TRBJ1-2; D might be TRBD1 (5 bases). V lost 6 bases and J 7 bases, leaving 15 bases between the germline ends. From germline, CDR1 is WNHNN and CDR2 SYGVQD (reference sequence). The CDR3 has 13 amino acids. The CDR3 reads CASSPLGPFGYTF. The CDR3 bases are TGCGCCAGCAGCCCACTGGGGCCTTTTGGCTACACCTTC.

The chain uses TRBV3-1 (or the pseudogene TRBV3-2) and TRBJ1-3; no definite D call. Looked up from germline, CDR1 is LGHDT and CDR2 is YNNKEL (reference sequence). The germline V and J ends were trimmed by 1 base and 1 base, with 14 bases remaining between them. This CDR3 region has 17 residues. The CDR3 sequence: CASSQALRRKSGNTIYF. The CDR3 DNA reads TGTGCCAGCAGCCAAGCCCTACGACGGAAGTCTGGAAACACCATATATTTT.

The chain joins TRBV9 to TRBJ2-1; the match to TRBD1 covers 7 bases. Germline V gene lookup returns CDR1 SGDLS and CDR2 YYNGEE. V shed 7 bases, J shed 7 bases, and the junction held 14 bases outside the gene matches. The CDR3 covers 15 residues. CDR3 coding DNA: TGTGCCAGCGGACAGGACAGAACCTCGGCTAATGAGCAGTTCTTC. Translating it yields CASGQDRTSANEQFF.

The genes are TRBV7-2 and TRBJ1-5; D possibly corresponds to TRBD1 (6 bases). The CDR3 covers 13 residues. V lost 6 bases to trimming and J lost 6 bases, with 12 bases between them. The germline CDR1 and CDR2 sequences are SGHTA and FQGNSA. The chain's CDR3 is CASSSWGPQPQHF. CDR3 sequence (DNA): TGTGCCAGCAGTTCCTGGGGGCCTCAGCCCCAGCATTTT.

The V call is TRBV6-2 or TRBV6-3, the J call TRBJ2-2; 13 bases map to TRBD2. CDR1 and CDR2 from the germline V gene are MNHEY and SVGEGT. The CDR3 has 20 residues. V shed 4 bases, J shed 7 bases, and the junction held 18 bases outside the gene matches. CDR3 in DNA: TGTGCCAGCAGTTCGCCCTTCAGGAGGACTAGCGGGAGCAGGGGCGGGGAGCTGTTTTTT. This translates into CASSSPFRRTSGSRGGELFF.

V gene TRBV19 combines with J gene TRBJ1-2; D may be TRBD1 (6 bases). Germline V gives CDR1 LNHDA, CDR2 SQIVND (reference sequence). The CDR3 consists of 15 residues. V was trimmed by 7 bases and J by 4 bases, leaving 19 bases between them. CDR3 sequence reads: CASIPGALGVYGYTF. CDR3 bases: TGTGCCAGTATCCCGGGGGCACTCGGGGTCTATGGCTACACCTTC.

The V and J genes are TRBV6-5 and TRBJ2-5; 8 bases are a match to TRBD1. Germline V gives CDR1 MNHEY, CDR2 SVGAGI. There are 15 residues in the CDR3. V was pared by 2 bases and J by 5 bases, with 7 bases of the junction left unmatched. This chain's CDR3 is CASSYPGQGAETQYF. CDR3 nucleotides: TGTGCCAGCAGTTACCCCGGGCAGGGGGCCGAGACCCAGTACTTC.

V is TRBV2 and J is TRBJ1-4; D uncertain. The CDR3 is made up of 15 amino acids. With 4 bases removed from V and 2 bases from J, the gap between germline ends came to 11 bases. Germline V gives CDR1 SNHLY, CDR2 FYNNEI. The CDR3 reads CASSAGSPTNEKLFF. In nucleotides, the CDR3 is TGTGCCAGCAGTGCGGGGAGTCCCACTAATGAAAAACTGTTTTTT.

The chain joins TRBV2 to TRBJ1-6; no reliable D call. The CDR3 contains 14 residues. Per germline, CDR1 SNHLY and CDR2 FYNNEI. Trimming cost V 1 base and J 6 bases, with 7 bases left between them. The CDR3: CASSEGQLNSPLHF. The DNA of the CDR3 is TGTGCCAGCAGTGAAGGGCAGCTTAATTCACCCCTCCACTTT.